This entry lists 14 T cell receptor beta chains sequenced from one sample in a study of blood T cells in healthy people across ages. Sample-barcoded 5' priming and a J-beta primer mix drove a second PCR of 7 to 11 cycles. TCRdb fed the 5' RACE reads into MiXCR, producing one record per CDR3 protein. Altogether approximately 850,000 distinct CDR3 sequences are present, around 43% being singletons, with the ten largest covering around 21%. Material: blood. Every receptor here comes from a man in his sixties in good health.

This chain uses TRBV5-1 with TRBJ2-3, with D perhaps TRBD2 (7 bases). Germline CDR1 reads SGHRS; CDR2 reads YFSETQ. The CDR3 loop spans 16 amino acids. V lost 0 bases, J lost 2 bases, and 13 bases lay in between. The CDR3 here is CASSLDEGGSTDTQYF. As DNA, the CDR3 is TGCGCCAGCAGCTTGGATGAGGGGGGGTCCACAGATACGCAGTATTTT.

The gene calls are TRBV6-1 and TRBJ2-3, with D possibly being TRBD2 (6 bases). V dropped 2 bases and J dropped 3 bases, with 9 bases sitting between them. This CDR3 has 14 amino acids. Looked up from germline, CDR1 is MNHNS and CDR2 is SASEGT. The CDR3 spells CASSEPRGTDTQYF. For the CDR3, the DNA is TGTGCCAGCAGTGAACCCCGGGGGACAGATACGCAGTATTTT.

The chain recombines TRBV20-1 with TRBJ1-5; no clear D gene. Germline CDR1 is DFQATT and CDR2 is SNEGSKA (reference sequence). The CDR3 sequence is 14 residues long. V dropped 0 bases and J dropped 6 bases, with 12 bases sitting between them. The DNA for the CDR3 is TGCAGTGCTAGAGATCCGGTAGGTGTTCAGCCCCAGCATTTT. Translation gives CSARDPVGVQPQHF.

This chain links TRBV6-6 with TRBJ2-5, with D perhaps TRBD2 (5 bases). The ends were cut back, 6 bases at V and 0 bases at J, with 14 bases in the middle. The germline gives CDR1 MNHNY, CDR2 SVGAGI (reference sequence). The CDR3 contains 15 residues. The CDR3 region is CASSQDSLYQETQYF. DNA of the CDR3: TGTGCCAGCAGCCAGGACTCCCTCTACCAAGAGACCCAGTACTTC.

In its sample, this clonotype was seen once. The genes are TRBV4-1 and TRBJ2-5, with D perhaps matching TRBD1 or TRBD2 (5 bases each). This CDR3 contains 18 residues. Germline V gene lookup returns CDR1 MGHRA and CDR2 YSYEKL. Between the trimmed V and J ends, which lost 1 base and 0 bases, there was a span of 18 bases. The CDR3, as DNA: TGCGCCAGCAGCCAAGGAGGCATTGGGACCGTGGACCAAGAGACCCAGTACTTC. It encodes CASSQGGIGTVDQETQYF.

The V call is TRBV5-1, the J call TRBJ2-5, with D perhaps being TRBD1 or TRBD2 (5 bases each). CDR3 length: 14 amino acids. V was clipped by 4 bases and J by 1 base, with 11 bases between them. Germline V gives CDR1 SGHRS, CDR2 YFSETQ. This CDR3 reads CASSGGRPQETQYF. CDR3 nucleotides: TGCGCCAGCAGCGGGGGACGGCCCCAAGAGACCCAGTACTTC. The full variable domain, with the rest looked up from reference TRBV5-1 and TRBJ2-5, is KAGVTQTPRYLIKTRGQQVTLSCSPISGHRSVSWYQQTPGQGLQFLFEYFSETQRNKGNFPGRFSGRQFSNSRSEMNVSTLELGDSALYLCASSGGRPQETQYFGPGTRLLVL.

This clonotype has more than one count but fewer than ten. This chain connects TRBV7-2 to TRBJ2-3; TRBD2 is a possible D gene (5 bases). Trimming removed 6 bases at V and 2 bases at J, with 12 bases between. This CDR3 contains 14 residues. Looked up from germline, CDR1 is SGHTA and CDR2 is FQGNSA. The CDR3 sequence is CASRGRGTTDTQYF. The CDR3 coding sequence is TGTGCCAGCAGGGGTCGGGGAACCACAGATACGCAGTATTTT.

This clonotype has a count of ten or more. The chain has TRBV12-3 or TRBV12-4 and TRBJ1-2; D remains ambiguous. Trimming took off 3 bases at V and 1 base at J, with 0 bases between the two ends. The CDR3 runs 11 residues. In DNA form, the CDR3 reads TGTGCCAGCAGTTTTAACTATGGCTACACCTTC. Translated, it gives CASSFNYGYTF.

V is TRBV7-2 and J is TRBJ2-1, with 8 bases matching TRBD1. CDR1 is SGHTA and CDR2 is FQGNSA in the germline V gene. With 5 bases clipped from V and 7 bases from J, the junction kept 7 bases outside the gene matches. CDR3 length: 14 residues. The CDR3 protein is CASSPRDRRNEQFF. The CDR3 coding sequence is TGTGCCAGCAGCCCCCGGGACAGGCGGAATGAGCAGTTCTTC.

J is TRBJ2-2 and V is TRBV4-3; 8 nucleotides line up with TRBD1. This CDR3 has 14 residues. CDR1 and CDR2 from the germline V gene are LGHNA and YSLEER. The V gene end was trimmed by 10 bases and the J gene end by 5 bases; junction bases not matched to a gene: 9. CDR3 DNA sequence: TGCGCCAACAGACCTACAGGGGGGACCGGGGAGCTGTTTTTT. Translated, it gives CANRPTGGTGELFF.

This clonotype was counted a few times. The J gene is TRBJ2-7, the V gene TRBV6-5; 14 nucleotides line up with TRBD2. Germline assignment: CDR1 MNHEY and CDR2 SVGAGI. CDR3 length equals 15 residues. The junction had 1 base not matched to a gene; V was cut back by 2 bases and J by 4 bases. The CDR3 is CASSYGTSGGYEQYF. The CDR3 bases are TGTGCCAGCAGTTACGGGACTAGCGGGGGTTACGAGCAGTACTTC.

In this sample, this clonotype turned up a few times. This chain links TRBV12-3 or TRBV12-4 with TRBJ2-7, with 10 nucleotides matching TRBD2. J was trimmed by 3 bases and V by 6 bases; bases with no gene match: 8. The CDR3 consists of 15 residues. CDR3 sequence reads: CASRGPSGGYYEQYF. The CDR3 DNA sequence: TGTGCCAGCAGGGGACCTAGCGGGGGTTACTACGAGCAGTACTTC.

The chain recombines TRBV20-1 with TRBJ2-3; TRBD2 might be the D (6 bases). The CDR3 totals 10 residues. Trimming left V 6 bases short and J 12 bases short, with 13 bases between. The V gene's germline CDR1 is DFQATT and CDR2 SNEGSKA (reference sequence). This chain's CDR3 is CSAGRTIQYF. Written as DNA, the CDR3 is TGCAGTGCCGGACGGACTATACAGTATTTT.

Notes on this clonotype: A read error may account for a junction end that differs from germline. The CDR3 coding sequence is TGTGCCAGCAGCCCCCGGCAGGGCCATGAGCGGTTCTTC. It encodes CASSPRQGHERFF. V and J are TRBV14 and TRBJ2-1; perhaps TRBD1 as D (5 bases). In germline, CDR1 is SGHDN, CDR2 FVKESK. This CDR3 region has 13 residues.